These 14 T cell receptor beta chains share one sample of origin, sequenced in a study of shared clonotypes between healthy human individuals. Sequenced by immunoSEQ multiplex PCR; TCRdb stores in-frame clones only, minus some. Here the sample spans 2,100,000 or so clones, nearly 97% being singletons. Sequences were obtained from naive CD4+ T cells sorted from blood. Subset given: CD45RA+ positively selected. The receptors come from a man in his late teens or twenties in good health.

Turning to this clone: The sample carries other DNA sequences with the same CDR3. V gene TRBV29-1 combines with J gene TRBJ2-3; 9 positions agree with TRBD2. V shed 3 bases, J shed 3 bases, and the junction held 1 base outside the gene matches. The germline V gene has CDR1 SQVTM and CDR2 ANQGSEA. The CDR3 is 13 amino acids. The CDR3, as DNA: TGCAGCGTTGATAGCGGGGGTACAGATACGCAGTATTTT. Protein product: CSVDSGGTDTQYF.

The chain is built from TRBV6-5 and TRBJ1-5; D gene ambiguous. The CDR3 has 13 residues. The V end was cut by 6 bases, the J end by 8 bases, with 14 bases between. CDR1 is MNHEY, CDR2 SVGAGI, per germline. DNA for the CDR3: TGTGCCAGCAGACGAACCAGTGGGGAGCCCCAGCATTTT. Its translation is CASRRTSGEPQHF.

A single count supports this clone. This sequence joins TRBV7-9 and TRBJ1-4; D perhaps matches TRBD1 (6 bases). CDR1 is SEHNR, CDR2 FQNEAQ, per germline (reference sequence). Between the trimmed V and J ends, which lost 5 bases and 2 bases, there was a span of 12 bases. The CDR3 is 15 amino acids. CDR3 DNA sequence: TGTGCCAGCAGCCAACGGGGGCTCACTAATGAAAAACTGTTTTTT. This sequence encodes CASSQRGLTNEKLFF.

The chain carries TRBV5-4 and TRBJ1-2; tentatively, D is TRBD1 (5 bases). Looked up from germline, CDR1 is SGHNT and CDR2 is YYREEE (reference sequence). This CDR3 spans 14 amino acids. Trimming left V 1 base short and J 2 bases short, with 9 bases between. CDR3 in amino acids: CASSLRRDNYGYTF. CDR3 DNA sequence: TGTGCCAGCAGCTTGCGCAGGGACAACTATGGCTACACCTTC.

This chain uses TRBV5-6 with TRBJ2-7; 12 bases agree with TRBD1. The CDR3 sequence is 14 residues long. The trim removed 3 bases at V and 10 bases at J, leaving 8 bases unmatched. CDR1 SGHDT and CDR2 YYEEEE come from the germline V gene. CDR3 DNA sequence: TGTGCCAGCAGCTCCTCCGGGACAGGGGGCGTCCAGTACTTC. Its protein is CASSSSGTGGVQYF.

The CDR3: CASSYSVLGDTIYF. The CDR3 bases are TGTGCCAGCAGTTACTCGGTACTCGGAGACACCATATATTTT. The V gene is TRBV6-5, the J gene TRBJ1-3, with D hard to call. Germline CDR1 MNHEY, CDR2 SVGAGI. V was trimmed by 0 bases and J by 8 bases, leaving 11 bases between them. The CDR3 loop spans 14 amino acids.

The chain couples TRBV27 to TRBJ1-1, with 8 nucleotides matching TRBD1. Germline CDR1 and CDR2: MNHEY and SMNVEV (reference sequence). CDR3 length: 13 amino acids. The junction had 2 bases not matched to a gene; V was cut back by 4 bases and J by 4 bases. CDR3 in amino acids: CASSYDRGTEAFF. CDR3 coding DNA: TGTGCCAGCAGTTATGACAGGGGCACTGAAGCTTTCTTT.

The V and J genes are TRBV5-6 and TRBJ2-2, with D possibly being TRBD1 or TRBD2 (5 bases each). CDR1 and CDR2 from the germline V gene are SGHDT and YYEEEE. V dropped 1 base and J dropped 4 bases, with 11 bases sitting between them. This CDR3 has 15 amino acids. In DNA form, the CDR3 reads TGTGCCAGCAGCTTGCCCGGGGCGACCACCGGGGAGCTGTTTTTT. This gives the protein CASSLPGATTGELFF. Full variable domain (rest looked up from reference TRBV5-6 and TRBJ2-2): DAGVTQSPTHLIKTRGQQVTLRCSPKSGHDTVSWYQQALGQGPQFIFQYYEEEERQRGNFPDRFSGHQFPNYSSELNVNALLLGDSALYLCASSLPGATTGELFFGEGSRLTVL.

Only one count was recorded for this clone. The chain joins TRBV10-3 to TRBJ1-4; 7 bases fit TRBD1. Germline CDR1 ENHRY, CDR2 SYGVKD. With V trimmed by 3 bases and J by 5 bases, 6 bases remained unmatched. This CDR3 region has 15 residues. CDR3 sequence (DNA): TGTGCCATCAGTGATTTAGCAGGGGGGAATGAAAAACTGTTTTTT. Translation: CAISDLAGGNEKLFF.

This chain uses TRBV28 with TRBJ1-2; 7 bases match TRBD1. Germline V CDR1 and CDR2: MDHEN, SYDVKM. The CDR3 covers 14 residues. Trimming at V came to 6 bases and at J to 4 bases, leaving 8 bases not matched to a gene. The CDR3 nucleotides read TGTGCCAGCAGAGAAACAGGGGAGGCCTATGGCTACACCTTC. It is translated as CASRETGEAYGYTF.

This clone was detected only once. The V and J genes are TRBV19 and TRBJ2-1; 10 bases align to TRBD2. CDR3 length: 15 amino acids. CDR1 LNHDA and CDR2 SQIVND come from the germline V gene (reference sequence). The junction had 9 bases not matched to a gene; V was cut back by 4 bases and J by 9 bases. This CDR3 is CASSTSSGSLGEQFF. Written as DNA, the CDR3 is TGTGCCAGTAGTACCTCTAGCGGGAGCTTGGGTGAGCAGTTCTTC.

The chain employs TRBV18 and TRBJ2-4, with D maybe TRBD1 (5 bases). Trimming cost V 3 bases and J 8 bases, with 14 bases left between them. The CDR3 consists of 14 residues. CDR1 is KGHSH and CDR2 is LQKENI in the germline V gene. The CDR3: CASSPQGGVDIQYF. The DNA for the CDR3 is TGTGCCAGCTCACCTCAGGGTGGGGTGGACATTCAGTACTTC.

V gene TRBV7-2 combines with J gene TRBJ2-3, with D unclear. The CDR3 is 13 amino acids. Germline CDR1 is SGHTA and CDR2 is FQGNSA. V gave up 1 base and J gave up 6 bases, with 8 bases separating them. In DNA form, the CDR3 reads TGTGCCAGCAGCTTAGGGAAACCTGATACGCAGTATTTT. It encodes CASSLGKPDTQYF.

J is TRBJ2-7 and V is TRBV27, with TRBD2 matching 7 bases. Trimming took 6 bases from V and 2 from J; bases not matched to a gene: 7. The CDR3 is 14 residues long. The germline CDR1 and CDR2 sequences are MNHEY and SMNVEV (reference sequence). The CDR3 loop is CASRQTSTPYEQYF. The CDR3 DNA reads TGTGCCAGCAGACAGACTAGCACCCCCTACGAGCAGTACTTC.